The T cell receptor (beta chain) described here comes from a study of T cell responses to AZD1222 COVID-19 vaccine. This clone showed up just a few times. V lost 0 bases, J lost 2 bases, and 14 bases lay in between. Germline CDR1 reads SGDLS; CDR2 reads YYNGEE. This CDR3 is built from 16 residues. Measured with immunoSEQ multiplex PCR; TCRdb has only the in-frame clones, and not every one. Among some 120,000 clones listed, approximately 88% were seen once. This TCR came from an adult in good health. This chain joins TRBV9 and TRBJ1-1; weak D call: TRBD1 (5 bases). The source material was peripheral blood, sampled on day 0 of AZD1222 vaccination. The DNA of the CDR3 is TGTGCCAGCAGCGTAGCCGGGGGAGGGGCTAACACTGAAGCTTTCTTT. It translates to CASSVAGGGANTEAFF.